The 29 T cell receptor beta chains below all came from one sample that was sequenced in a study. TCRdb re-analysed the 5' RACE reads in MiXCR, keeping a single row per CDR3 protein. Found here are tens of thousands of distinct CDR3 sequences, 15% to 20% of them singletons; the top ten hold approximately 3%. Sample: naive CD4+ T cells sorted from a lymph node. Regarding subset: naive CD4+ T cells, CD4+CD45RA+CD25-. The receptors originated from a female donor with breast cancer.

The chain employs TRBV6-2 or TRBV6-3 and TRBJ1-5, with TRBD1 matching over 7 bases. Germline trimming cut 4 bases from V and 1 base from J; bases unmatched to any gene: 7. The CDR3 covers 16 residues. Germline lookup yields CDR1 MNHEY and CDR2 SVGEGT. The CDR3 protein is CASSLRDRGSNQPQHF. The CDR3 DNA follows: TGTGCCAGCAGTTTAAGGGACAGAGGAAGCAATCAGCCCCAGCATTTT.

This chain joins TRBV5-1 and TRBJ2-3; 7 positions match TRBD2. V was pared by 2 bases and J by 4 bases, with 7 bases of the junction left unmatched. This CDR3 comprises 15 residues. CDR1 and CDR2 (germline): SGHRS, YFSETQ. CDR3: CASSLSGKIPDTQYF. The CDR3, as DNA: TGCGCCAGCAGCTTAAGCGGGAAAATTCCAGATACGCAGTATTTT.

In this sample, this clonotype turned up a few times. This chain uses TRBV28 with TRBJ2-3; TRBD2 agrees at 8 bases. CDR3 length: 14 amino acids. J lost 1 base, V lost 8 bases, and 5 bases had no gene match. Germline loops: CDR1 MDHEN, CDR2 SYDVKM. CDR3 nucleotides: TGTGCCAGCCGGACGGGAGGGGGCACAGATACGCAGTATTTT. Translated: CASRTGGGTDTQYF.

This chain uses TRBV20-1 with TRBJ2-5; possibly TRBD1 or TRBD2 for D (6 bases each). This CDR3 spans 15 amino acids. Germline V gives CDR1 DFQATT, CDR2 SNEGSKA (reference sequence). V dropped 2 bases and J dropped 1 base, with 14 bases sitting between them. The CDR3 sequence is CSARLGGGFQETQYF. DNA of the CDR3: TGCAGTGCTAGATTGGGGGGCGGGTTCCAAGAGACCCAGTACTTC.

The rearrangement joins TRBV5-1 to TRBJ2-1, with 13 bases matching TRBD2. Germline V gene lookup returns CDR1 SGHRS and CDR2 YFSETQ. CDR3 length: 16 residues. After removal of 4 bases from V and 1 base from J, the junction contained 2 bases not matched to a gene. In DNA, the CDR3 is TGCGCCAGCAGCCAACTAGCGGGAGGGTCCTACAATGAGCAGTTCTTC. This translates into CASSQLAGGSYNEQFF.

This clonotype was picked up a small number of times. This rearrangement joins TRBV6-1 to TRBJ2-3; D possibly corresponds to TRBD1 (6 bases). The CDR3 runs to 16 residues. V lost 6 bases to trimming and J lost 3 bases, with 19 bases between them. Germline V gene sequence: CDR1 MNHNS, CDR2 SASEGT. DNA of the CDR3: TGTGCCAGCAGAGCAACACAGGGACCTCTGACAGATACGCAGTATTTT. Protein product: CASRATQGPLTDTQYF.

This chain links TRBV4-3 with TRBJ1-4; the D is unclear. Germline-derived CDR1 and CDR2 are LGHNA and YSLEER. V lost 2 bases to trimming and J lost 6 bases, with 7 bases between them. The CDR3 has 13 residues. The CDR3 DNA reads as TGCGCCAGCAGCCAAAGGCGGGATGAAAAACTGTTTTTT. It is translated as CASSQRRDEKLFF.

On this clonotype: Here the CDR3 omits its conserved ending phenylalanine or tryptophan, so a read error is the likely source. The CDR3: CASSGPGVPNEKLFS. CDR3 DNA sequence: TGTGCCAGCAGTGGTCCAGGGGTGCCCAATGAAAAACTGTTTTCT. The chain recombines TRBV28 with TRBJ1-4; the D gene is possibly TRBD1 (6 bases). The CDR3 is 15 residues long. V lost 5 bases and J lost 5, with 15 bases in between. Per germline, CDR1 MDHEN and CDR2 SYDVKM.

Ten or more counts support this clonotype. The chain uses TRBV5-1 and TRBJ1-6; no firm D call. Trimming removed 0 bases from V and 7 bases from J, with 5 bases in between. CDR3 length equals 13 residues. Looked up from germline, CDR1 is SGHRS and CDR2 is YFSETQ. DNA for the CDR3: TGCGCCAGCAGCTTGGCCGGGAATTCACCCCTCCACTTT. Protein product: CASSLAGNSPLHF.

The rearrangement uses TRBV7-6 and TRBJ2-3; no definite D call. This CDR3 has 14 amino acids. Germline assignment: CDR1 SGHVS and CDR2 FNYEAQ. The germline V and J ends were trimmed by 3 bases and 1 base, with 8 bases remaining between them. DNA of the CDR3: TGTGCCAGCAGCTTCCAGGACGGCACAGATACGCAGTATTTT. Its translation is CASSFQDGTDTQYF.

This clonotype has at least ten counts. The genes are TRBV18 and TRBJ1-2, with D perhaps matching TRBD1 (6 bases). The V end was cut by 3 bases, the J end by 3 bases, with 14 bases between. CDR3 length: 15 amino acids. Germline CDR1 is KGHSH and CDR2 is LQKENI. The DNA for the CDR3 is TGTGCCAGCTCACCGACAGGTGACGGGGACTATGGCTACACCTTC. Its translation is CASSPTGDGDYGYTF.

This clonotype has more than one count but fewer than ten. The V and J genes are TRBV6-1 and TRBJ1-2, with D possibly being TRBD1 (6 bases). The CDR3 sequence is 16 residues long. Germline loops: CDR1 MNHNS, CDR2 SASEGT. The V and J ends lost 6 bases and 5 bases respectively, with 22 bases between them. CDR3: CASSLMGASEGYGYTF. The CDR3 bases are TGTGCCAGCAGCCTCATGGGGGCTTCGGAAGGGTATGGCTACACCTTC.

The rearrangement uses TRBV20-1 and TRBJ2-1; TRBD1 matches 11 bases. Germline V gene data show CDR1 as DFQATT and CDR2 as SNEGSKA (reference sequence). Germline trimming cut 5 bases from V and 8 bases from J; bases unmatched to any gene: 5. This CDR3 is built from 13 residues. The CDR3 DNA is TGCAGTGCTGCCGGGACAGGGGGTGATGAGCAGTTCTTC. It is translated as CSAAGTGGDEQFF.

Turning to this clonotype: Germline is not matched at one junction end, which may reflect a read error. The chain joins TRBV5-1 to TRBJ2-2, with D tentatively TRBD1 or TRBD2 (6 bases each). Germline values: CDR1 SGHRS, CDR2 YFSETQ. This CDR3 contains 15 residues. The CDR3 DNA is TGCGCCAGCAATTCGGGACAACCGAACACCGGGGGGCTGTTTTTT. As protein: CASNSGQPNTGGLFF.

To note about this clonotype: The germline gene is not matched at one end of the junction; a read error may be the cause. The CDR3 reads CASSPGYYNEQFF. DNA of the CDR3: TGTGCTAGCAGCCCCGGGTACTACAATGAGCAGTTCTTC. This chain joins TRBV7-7 and TRBJ2-1; no definite D call. CDR1 is SSHAT, CDR2 FNYEAQ, per germline (reference sequence). The CDR3 contains 13 residues.

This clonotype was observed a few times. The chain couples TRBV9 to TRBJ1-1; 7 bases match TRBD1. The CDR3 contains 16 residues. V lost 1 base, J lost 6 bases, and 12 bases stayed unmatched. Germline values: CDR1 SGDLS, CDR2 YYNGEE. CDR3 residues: CASSVSGRGQGAEAFF. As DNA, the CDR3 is TGTGCCAGCAGCGTAAGCGGTAGGGGGCAGGGGGCTGAAGCTTTCTTT. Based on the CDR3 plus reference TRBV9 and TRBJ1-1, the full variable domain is DSGVTQTPKHLITATGQRVTLRCSPRSGDLSVYWYQQSLDQGLQFLIQYYNGEERAKGNILERFSAQQFPDLHSELNLSSLELGDSALYFCASSVSGRGQGAEAFFGQGTRLTVV.

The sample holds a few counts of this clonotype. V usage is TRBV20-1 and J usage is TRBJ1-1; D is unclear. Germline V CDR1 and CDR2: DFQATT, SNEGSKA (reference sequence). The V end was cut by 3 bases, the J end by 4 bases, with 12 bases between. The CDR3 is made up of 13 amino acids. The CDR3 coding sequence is TGCAGTGCTAGGTCAAGTCTGGGCACTGAAGCTTTCTTT. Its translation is CSARSSLGTEAFF.

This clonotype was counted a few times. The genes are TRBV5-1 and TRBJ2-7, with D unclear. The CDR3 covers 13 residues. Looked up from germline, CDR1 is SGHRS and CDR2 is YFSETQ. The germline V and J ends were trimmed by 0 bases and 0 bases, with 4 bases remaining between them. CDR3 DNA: TGCGCCAGCAGCTTGGCCCGCTCCTACGAGCAGTACTTC. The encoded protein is CASSLARSYEQYF.

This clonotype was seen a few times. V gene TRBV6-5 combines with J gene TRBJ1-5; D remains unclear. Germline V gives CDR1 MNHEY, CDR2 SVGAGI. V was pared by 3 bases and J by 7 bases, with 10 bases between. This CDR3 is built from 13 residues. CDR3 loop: CASSYTRNQPQHF. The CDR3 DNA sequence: TGTGCCAGCAGTTATACGAGGAACCAGCCCCAGCATTTT.

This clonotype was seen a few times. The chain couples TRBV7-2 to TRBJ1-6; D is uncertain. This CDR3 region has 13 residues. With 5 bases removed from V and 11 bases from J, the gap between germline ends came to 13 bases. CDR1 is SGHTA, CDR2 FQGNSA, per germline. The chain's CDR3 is CASSPSSVPPLHF. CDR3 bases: TGTGCCAGCAGCCCCTCTTCTGTCCCACCCCTCCACTTT.

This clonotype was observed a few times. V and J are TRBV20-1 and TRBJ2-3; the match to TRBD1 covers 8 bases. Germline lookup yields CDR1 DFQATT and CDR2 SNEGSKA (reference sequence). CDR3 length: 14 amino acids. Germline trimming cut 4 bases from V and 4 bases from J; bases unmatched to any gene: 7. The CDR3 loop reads CSANDRGIPDTQYF. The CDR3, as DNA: TGCAGTGCTAACGACAGGGGTATCCCAGATACGCAGTATTTT.

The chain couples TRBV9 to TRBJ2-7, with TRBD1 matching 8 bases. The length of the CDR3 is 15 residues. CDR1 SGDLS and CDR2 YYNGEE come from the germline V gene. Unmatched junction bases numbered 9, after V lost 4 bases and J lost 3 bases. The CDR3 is CASSPGQGEVYEQYF. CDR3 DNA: TGTGCCAGCAGCCCCGGACAGGGAGAGGTCTACGAGCAGTACTTC.

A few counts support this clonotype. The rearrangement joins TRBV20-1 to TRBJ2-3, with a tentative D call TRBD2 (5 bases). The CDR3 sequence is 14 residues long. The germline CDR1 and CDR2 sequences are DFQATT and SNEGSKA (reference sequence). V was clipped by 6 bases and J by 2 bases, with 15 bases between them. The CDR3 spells CSATKAANTDTQYF. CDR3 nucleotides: TGCAGTGCAACCAAAGCGGCTAACACAGATACGCAGTATTTT.

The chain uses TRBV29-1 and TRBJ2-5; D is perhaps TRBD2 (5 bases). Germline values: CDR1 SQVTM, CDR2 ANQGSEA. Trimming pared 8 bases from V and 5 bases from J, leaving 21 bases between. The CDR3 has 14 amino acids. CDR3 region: CSSLKTEQRETQYF. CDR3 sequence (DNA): TGCAGCAGTCTTAAGACGGAGCAGCGGGAGACCCAGTACTTC.

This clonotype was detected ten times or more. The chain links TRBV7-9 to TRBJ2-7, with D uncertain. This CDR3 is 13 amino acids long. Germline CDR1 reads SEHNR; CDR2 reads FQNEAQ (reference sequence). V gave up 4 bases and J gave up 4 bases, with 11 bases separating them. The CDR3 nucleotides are TGTGCCAGCAGCTGGTCCAGTCCTTACGAGCAGTACTTC. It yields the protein CASSWSSPYEQYF.

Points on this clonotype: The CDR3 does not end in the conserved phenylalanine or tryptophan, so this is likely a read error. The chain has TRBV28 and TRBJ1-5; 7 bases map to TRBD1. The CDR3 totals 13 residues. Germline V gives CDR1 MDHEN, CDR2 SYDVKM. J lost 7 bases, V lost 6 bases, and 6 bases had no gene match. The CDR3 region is CASRTGLWQPQHL. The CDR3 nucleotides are TGTGCCAGCAGGACAGGGTTGTGGCAGCCCCAGCATCTT.

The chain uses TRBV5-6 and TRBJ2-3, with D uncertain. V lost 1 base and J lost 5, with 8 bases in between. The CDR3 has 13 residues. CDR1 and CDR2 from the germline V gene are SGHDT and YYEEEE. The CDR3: CASSLSEGDTQYF. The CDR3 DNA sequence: TGTGCCAGCAGCTTGTCAGAAGGAGATACGCAGTATTTT.

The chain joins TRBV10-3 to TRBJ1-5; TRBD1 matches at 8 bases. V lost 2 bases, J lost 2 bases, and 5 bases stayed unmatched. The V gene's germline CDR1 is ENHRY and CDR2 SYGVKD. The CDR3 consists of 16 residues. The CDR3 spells CAISEAGGQGNQPQHF. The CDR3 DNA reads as TGTGCCATCAGTGAGGCAGGGGGCCAGGGCAATCAGCCCCAGCATTTT.

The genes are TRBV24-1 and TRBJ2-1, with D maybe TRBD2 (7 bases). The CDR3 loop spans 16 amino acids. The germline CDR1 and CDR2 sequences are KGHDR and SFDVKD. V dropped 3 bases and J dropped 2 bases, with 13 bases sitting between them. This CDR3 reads CATSDPGGQTYNEQFF. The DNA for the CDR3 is TGTGCCACCAGTGATCCCGGGGGGCAAACCTACAATGAGCAGTTCTTC.